This TCR beta chain derives from a study of identical twins. Each CDR3 protein is one row after TCRdb ran MiXCR on the 5' RACE reads. The data contain approximately 1.8 million distinct CDR3 sequences, about 32% of them singletons. Trimming pared 6 bases from V and 5 bases from J, leaving 7 bases between. Germline CDR1 MNHEY, CDR2 SVGAGI. This CDR3 has 11 residues. A note on this clonotype: A much larger clone is a single base away; this may be a read error.

This TCR was sampled from a newborn girl in good health. Specimen: cord blood. V is TRBV6-5 and J is TRBJ1-1; D is possibly TRBD1 (5 bases). In nucleotides, the CDR3 is TGTGCCAGCAGATACAGGACTGAAGCTTTCTTT. It is translated as CASRYRTEAFF.